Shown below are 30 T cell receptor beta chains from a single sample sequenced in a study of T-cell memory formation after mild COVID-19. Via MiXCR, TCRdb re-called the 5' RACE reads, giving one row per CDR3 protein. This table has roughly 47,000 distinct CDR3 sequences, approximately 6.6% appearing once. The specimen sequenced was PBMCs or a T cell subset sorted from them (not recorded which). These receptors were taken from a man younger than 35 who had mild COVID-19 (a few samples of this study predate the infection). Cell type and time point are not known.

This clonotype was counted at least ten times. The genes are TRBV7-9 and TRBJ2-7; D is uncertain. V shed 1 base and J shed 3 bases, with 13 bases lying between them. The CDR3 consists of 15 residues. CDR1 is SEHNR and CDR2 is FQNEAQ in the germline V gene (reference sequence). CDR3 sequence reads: CASSLGQSTHYEQYF. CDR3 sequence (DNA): TGTGCCAGCAGCTTAGGGCAGAGCACCCACTACGAGCAGTACTTC.

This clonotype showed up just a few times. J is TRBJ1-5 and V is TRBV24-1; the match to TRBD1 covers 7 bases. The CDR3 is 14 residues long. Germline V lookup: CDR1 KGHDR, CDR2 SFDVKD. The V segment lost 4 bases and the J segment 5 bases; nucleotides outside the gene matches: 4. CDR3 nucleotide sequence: TGTGCCACCAGTGACCCGGGGACAGATCAGCCCCAGCATTTT. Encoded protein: CATSDPGTDQPQHF.

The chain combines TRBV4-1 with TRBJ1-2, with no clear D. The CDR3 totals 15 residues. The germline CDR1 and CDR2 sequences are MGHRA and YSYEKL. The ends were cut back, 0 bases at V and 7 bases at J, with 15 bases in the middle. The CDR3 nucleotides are TGCGCCAGCAGCCAAGAGTGGTCAGGAGGTAGTGGCTACACCTTC. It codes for CASSQEWSGGSGYTF.

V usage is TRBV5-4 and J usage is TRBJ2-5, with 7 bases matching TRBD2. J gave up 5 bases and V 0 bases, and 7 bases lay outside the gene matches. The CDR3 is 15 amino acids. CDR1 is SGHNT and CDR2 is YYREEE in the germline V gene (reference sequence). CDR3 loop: CASSLVRGSGETQYF. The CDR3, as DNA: TGTGCCAGCAGCTTGGTGCGGGGGTCCGGCGAGACCCAGTACTTC.

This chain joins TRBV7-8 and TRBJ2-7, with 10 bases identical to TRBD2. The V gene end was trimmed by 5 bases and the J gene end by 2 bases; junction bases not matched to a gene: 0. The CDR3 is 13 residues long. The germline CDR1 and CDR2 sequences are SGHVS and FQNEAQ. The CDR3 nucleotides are TGTGCCAGCAGCGGACTAGCGGCCTACGAGCAGTACGTC. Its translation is CASSGLAAYEQYV.

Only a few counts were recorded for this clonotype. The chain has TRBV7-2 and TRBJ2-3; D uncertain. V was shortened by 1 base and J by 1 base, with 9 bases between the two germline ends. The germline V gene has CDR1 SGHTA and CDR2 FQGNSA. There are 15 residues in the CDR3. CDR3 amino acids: CASSLVGPGTDTQYF. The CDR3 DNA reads TGTGCCAGCAGCTTAGTCGGTCCCGGCACAGATACGCAGTATTTT.

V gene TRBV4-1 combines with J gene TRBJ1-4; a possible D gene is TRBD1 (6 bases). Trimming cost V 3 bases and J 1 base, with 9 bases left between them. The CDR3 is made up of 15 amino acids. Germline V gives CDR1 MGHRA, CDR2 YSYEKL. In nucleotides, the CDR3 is TGCGCCAGCAGCCAGTTCAGGGGAACTAATGAAAAACTGTTTTTT. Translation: CASSQFRGTNEKLFF.

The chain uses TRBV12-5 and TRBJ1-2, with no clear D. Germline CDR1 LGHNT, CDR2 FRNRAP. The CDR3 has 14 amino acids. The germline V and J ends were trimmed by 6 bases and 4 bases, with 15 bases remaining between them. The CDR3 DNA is TGTGCTAGTGGGATAACGGGATCCCTCTATGGCTACACCTTC. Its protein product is CASGITGSLYGYTF.

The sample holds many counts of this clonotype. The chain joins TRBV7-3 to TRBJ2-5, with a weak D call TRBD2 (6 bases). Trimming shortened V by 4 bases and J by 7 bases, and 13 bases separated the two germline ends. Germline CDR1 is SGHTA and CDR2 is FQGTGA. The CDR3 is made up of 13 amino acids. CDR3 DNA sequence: TGTGCCAGCAGCTACGGACTGGGGGGGACCCAGTACTTC. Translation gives CASSYGLGGTQYF.

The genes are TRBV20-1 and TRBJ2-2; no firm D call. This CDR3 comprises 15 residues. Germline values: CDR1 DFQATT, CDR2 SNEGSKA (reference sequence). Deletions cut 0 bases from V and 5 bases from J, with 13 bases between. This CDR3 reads CSARDGGASTGELFF. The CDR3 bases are TGCAGTGCTAGAGATGGCGGAGCGAGTACCGGGGAGCTGTTTTTT.

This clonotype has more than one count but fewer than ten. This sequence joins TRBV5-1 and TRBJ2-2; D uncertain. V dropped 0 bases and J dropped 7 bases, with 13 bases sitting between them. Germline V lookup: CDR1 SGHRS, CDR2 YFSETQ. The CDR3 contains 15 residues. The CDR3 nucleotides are TGCGCCAGCAGCTTGGCGGGTAGCAGAGTCGGGGAGCTGTTTTTT. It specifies CASSLAGSRVGELFF.

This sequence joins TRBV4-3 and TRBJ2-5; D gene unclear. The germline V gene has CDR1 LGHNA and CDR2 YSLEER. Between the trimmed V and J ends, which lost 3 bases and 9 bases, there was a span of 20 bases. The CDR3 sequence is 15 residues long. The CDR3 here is CASSQELGRSRAQYF. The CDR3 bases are TGCGCCAGCAGCCAGGAACTCGGACGGAGTAGGGCCCAGTACTTC.

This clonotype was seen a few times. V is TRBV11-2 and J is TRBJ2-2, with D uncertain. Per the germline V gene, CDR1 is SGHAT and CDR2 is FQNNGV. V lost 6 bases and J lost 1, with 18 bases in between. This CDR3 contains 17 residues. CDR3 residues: CASRNVTRTVNTGELFF. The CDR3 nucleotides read TGTGCCAGCAGGAACGTCACGCGAACGGTGAACACCGGGGAGCTGTTTTTT.

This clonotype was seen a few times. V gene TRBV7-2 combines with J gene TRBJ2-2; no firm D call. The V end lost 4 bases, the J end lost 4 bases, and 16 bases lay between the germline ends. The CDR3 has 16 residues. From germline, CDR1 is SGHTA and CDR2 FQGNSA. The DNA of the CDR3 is TGTGCCAGCAGCTCATGGTCGGGTGCCCTCACCGGGGAGCTGTTTTTT. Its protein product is CASSSWSGALTGELFF.

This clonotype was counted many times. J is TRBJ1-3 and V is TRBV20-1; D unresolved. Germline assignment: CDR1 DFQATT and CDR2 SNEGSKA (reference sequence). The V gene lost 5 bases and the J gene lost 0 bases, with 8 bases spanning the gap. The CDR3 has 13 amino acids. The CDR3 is CSALSDSGNTIYF. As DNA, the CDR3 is TGCAGTGCTCTATCGGACTCTGGAAACACCATATATTTT.

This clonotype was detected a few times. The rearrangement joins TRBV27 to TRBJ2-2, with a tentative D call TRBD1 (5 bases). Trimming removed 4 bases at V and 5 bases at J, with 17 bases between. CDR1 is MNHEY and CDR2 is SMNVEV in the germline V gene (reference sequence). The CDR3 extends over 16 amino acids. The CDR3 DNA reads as TGTGCCAGCAGTTCGCGTGGAGACAGAATAACCGGGGAGCTGTTTTTT. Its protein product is CASSSRGDRITGELFF.

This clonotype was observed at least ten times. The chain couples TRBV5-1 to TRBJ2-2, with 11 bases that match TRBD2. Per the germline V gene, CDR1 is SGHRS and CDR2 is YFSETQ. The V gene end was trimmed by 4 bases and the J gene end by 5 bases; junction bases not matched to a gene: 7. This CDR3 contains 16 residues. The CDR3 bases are TGCGCCAGCAGCGCTGGGACTAGCGGTTATACCGGGGAGCTGTTTTTT. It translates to CASSAGTSGYTGELFF.

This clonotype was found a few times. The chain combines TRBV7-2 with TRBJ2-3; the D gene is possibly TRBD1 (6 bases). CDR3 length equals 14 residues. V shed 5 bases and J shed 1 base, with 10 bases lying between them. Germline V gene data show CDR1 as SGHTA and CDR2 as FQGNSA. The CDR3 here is CASSPNRGTDTQYF. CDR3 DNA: TGTGCCAGCAGCCCAAACAGGGGCACAGATACGCAGTATTTT.

CDR3 coding DNA: TGTGCCAGCAGTTACAGGTTCACAGATACGCAGTATTTT. Encoded protein: CASSYRFTDTQYF. This rearrangement joins TRBV6-2 or TRBV6-3 to TRBJ2-3, with no clear D. Per the germline V gene, CDR1 is MNHEY and CDR2 is SVGEGT. There are 13 residues in the CDR3. Trimming shortened V by 2 bases and J by 2 bases, and 5 bases separated the two germline ends.

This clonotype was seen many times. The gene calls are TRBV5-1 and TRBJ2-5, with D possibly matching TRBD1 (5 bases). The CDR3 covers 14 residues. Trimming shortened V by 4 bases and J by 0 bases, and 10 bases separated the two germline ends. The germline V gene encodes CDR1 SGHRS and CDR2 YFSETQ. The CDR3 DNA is TGCGCCAGCAGCATATCAGGGTACCAAGAGACCCAGTACTTC. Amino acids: CASSISGYQETQYF. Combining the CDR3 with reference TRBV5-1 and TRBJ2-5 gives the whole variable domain KAGVTQTPRYLIKTRGQQVTLSCSPISGHRSVSWYQQTPGQGLQFLFEYFSETQRNKGNFPGRFSGRQFSNSRSEMNVSTLELGDSALYLCASSISGYQETQYFGPGTRLLVL.

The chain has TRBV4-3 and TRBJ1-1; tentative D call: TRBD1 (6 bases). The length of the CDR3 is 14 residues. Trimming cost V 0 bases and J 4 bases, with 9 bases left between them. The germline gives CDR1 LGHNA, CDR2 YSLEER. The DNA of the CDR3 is TGCGCCAGCAGCCAAGATCACAGGGCCACTGAAGCTTTCTTT. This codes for CASSQDHRATEAFF.

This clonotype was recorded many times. The CDR3 nucleotides read TGTGCCACCAGTGGACAGGGGCCCCGGGGGGAGCAGTTCTTC. Translating gives CATSGQGPRGEQFF. V usage is TRBV24-1 and J usage is TRBJ2-1; 8 bases align to TRBD1. After removal of 5 bases from V and 10 bases from J, the junction contained 9 bases not matched to a gene. The CDR3 runs 14 residues. Germline values: CDR1 KGHDR, CDR2 SFDVKD.

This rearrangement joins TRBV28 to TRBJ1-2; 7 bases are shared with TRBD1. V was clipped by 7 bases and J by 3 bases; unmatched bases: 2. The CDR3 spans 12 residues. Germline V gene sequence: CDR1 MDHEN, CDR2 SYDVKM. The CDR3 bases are TGTGCCAGCAAGGGACAGTACTATGGCTACACCTTC. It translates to CASKGQYYGYTF.

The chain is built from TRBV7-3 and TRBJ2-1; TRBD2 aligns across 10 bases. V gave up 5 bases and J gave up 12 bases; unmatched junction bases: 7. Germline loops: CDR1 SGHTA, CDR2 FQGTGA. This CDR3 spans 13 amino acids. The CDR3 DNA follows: TGTGCCAGCAGCCAACTAGCGGGGTGGAGGCAGTTCTTC. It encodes CASSQLAGWRQFF.

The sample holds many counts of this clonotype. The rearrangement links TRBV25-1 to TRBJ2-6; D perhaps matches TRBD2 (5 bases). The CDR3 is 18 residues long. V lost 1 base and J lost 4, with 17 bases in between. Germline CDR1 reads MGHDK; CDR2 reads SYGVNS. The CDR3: CASSELSHTGSGANVLTF. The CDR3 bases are TGTGCCAGCAGTGAATTGTCCCACACGGGGTCAGGGGCCAACGTCCTGACTTTC.

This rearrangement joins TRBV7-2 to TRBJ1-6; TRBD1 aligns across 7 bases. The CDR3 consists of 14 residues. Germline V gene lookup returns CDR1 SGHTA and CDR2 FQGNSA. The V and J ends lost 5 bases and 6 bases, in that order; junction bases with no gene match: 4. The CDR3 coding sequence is TGTGCCAGCAGCCTCAGGGGGTTTAATTCACCCCTCCACTTT. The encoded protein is CASSLRGFNSPLHF.

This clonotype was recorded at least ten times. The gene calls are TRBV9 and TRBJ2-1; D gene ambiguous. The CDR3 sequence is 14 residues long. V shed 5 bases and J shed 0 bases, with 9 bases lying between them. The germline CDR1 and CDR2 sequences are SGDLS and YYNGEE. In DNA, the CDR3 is TGTGCCAGCAGACCCCTGAGCTCCTACAATGAGCAGTTCTTC. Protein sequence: CASRPLSSYNEQFF.

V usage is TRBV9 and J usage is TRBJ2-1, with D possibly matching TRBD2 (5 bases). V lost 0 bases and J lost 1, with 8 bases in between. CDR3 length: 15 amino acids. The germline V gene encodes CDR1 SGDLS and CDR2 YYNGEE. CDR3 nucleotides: TGTGCCAGCAGCGTAGGGACTCGTTCCTACAATGAGCAGTTCTTC. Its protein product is CASSVGTRSYNEQFF.

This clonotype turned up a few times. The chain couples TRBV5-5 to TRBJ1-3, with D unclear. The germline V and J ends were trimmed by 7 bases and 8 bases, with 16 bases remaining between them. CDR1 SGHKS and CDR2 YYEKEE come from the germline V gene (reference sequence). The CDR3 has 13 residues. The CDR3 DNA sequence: TGTGCCAGCGGAGCGGCTGGGGTGGACACCATATATTTT. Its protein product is CASGAAGVDTIYF.

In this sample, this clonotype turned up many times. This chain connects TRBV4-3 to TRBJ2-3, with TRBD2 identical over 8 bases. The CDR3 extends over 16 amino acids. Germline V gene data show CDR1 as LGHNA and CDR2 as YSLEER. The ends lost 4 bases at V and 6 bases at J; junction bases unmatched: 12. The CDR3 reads CASSPRRGGGSDTQYF. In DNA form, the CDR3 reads TGCGCCAGCAGCCCCCGACGGGGGGGCGGGTCGGATACGCAGTATTTT.